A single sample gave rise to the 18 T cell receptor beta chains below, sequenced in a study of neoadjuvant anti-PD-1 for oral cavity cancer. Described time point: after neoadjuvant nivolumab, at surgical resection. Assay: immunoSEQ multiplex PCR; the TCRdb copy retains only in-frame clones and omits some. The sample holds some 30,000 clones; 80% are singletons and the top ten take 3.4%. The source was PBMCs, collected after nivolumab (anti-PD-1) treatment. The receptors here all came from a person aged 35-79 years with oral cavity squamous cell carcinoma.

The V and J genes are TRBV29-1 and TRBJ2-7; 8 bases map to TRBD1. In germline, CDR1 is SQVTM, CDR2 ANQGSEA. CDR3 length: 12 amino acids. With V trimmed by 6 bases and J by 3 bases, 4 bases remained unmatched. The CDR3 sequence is CSVGQEFYEQYF. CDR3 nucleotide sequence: TGCAGCGTGGGACAGGAGTTCTACGAGCAGTACTTC.

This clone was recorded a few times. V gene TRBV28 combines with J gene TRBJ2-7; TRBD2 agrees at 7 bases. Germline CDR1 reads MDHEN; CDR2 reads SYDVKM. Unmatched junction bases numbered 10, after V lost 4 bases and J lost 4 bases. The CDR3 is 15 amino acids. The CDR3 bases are TGTGCCAGCAGTTCCTTGACTAGCCCACATTACGAGCAGTACTTC. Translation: CASSSLTSPHYEQYF.

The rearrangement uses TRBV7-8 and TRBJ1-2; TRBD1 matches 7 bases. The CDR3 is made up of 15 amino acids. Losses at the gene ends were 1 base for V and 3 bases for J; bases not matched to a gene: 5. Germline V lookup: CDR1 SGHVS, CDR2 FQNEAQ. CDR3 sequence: CASSLDRGAHYGYTF. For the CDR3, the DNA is TGTGCCAGCAGCTTAGACAGGGGCGCACACTATGGCTACACCTTC.

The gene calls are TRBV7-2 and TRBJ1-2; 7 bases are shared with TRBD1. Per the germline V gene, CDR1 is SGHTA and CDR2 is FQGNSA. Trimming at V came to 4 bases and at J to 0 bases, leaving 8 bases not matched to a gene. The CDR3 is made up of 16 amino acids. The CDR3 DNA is TGTGCCAGCAGCTCACGGTCGGGACAGCCTAACTATGGCTACACCTTC. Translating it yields CASSSRSGQPNYGYTF.

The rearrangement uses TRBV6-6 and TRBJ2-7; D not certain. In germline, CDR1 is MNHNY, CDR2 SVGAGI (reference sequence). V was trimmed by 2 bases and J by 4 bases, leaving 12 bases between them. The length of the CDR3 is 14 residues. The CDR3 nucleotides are TGTGCCAGCAGTTACGGGCGGAAACCTTACGAGCAGTACTTC. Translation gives CASSYGRKPYEQYF.

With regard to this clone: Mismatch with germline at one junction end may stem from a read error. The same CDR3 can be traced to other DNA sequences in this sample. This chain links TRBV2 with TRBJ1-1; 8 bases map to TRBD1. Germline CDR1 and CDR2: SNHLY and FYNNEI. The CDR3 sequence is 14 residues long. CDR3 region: CASSQGARNTEAFF. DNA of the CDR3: TGTGCCAGCAGTCAGGGGGCCCGGAACACTGAAGCCTTCTTT.

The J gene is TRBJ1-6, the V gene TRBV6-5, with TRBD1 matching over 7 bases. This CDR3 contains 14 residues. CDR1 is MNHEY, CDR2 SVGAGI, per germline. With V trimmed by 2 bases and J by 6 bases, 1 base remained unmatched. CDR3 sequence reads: CASSYRDSNSPLHF. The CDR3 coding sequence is TGTGCCAGCAGTTACCGGGACAGTAATTCACCCCTCCACTTT.

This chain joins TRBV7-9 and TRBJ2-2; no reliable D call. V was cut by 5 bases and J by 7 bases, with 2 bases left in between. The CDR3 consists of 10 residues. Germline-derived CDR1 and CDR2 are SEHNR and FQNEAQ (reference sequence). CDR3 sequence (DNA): TGTGCCAGCAGCCTCGGGGAGCTGTTTTTT. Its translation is CASSLGELFF. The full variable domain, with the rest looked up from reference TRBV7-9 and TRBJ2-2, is DTGVSQNPRHKITKRGQNVTFRCDPISEHNRLYWYRQTLGQGPEFLTYFQNEAQLEKSRLLSDRFSAERPKGSFSTLEIQRTEQGDSAMYLCASSLGELFFGEGSRLTVL.

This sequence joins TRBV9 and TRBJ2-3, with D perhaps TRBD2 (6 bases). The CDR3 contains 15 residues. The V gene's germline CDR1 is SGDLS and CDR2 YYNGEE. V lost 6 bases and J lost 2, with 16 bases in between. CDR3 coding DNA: TGTGCCAGCACCCTGGCCGGGACTTTCACAGATACGCAGTATTTT. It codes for CASTLAGTFTDTQYF.

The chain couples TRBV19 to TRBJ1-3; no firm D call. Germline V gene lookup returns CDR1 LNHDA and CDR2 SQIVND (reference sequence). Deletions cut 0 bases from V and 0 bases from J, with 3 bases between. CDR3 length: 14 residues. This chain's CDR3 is CASSIELSGNTIYF. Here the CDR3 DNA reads TGTGCCAGTAGTATAGAACTCTCTGGAAACACCATATATTTT. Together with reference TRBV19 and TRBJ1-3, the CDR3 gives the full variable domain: DGGITQSPKYLFRKEGQNVTLSCEQNLNHDAMYWYRQDPGQGLRLIYYSQIVNDFQKGDIAEGYSVSREKKESFPLTVTSAQKNPTAFYLCASSIELSGNTIYFGEGSWLTVV.

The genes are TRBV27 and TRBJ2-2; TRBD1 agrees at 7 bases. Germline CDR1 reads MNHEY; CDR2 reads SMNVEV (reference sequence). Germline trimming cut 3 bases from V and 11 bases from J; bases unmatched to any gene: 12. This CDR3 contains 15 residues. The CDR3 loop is CASSFTITGVGELFF. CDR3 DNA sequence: TGTGCCAGCAGTTTTACGATTACAGGGGTGGGCGAGCTGTTTTTT.

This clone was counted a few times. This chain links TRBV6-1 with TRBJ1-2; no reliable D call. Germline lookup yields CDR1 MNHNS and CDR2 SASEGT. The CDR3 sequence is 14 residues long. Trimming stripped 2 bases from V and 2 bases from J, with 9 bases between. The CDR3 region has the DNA TGTGCCAGCAGTGAACCTCCGGACAACTATGGCTACACCTTC. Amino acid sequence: CASSEPPDNYGYTF.

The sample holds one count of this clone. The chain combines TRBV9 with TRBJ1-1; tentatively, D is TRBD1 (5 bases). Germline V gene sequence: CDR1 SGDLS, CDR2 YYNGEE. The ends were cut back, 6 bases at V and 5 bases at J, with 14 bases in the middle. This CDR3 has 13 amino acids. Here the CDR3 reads CASTPGRRTEAFF. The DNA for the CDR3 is TGTGCCAGCACCCCAGGGAGGCGGACTGAAGCTTTCTTT.

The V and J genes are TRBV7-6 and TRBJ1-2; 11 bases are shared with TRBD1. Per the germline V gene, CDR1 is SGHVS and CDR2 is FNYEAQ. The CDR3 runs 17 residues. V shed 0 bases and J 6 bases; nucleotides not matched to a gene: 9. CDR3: CASSLAPGQGAIDGYTF. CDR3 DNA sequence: TGTGCCAGCAGCTTAGCGCCCGGACAGGGGGCCATTGATGGCTACACCTTC.

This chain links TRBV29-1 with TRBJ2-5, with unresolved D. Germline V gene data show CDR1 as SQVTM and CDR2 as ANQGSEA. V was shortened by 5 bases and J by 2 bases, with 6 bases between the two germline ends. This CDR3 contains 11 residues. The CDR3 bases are TGCAGCGTTAGGAGACAAGAGACCCAGTACTTC. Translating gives CSVRRQETQYF.

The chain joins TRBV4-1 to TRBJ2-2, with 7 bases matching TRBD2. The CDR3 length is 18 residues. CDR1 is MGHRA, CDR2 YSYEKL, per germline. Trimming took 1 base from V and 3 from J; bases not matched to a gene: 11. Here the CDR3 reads CASSQVARAGGYTGELFF. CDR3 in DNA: TGCGCCAGCAGCCAAGTTGCCCGCGCCGGGGGGTACACCGGGGAGCTGTTTTTT.

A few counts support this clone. CDR3 coding DNA: TGTGCCTGGAGGTCTCAAAACACCATATATTTT. Its protein product is CAWRSQNTIYF. The J gene is TRBJ1-3, the V gene TRBV30, with D unresolved. CDR3 length: 11 residues. Trimming stripped 3 bases from V and 6 bases from J, with 6 bases between. Germline CDR1 GTSNPN, CDR2 SVGIG (reference sequence).

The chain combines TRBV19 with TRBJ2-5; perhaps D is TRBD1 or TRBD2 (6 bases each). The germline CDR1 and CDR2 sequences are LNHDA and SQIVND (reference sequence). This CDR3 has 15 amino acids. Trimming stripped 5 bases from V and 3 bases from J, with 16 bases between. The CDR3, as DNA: TGTGCCAGTAGTCTGCAGGGGCGCGGGGAAGAGACCCAGTACTTC. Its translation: CASSLQGRGEETQYF. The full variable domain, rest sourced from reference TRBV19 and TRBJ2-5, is DGGITQSPKYLFRKEGQNVTLSCEQNLNHDAMYWYRQDPGQGLRLIYYSQIVNDFQKGDIAEGYSVSREKKESFPLTVTSAQKNPTAFYLCASSLQGRGEETQYFGPGTRLLVL.